This T cell receptor beta chain is drawn from a study of cytotoxic CD8 clonotypes in ibrutinib-treated CLL. Study context: A mean of roughly 260,000 productive templates and 90,000 or so productive rearrangements was obtained per sample.

Data came from immunoSEQ multiplex PCR; TCRdb stores just in-frame clones and leaves some out. The table has tens of thousands of clones, 68% seen once. The CDR3 loop spans 14 amino acids. Germline CDR1 is SGHAT and CDR2 is FQNNGV. The V end was cut by 5 bases, the J end by 5 bases, with 12 bases between. V is TRBV11-2 and J is TRBJ1-4; perhaps TRBD1 as D (5 bases). The material sequenced was PBMCs, taken after 12 months of ibrutinib treatment. The clonotype was recovered from a human donor with chronic lymphocytic leukemia. CDR3 amino acids: CASSPGQGNEKLFF. In DNA form, the CDR3 reads TGTGCCAGCAGCCCAGGTCAGGGAAATGAAAAACTGTTTTTT.